This TCR beta chain came from a study of T cells expressing NK-cell markers. Regarding the study as a whole: For a few donors, these clonotypes were likewise the leading ones in the CD3+CD56-NKG2C+ fraction. Roughly six donors had dominant NKG2C+ clonotypes that comprised about 1.0-7.0% of their CD8+ T cells.

The CDR3 runs 16 residues. Germline lookup yields CDR1 LGHNA and CDR2 YSLEER. On this clonotype: The antigen is not known.

From its re-call of the 5' RACE reads, TCRdb lists each CDR3 protein once, without DNA. The sample yields about 540,000 distinct CDR3 sequences, of which the top ten take up around 4%. The chain has TRBV4-3 and TRBJ2-1; TCRdb's D call of TRBD2 is untestable without DNA. Input material: blood T cells: a sorted CD56 or NKG2C T cell subset, CD4+ or CD8+ T cells, or bulk PBMC T cells (not recorded which). The receptor's source is a man between 18 and 29 years old in good health. CDR3 amino acids: CASSQDNWRESNEQFF.